This T cell receptor beta chain appears in the sequencing data of a study of a mutant IDH1 vaccine in newly diagnosed glioma. Study in general: Initiation of the vaccine course occurred 4-6 weeks after radiotherapy alone, or alongside temozolomide cycles. Whole-study findings and limits: Among top peripheral T cell clonotypes, changes seemed unrelated to pseudoprogression.

Time point of the sample: week 47, end of study. Topical imiquimod accompanied each vaccine dose, which consisted of 300 ug of mutant IDH1 20-mer peptide. Assay: immunoSEQ multiplex PCR; the TCRdb copy retains only in-frame clones and omits some. The profile shows under 45,000 clones, 82% of them singletons. The CDR3 is 16 residues long. Trimming cost V 5 bases and J 1 base, with 17 bases left between them. Germline-derived CDR1 and CDR2 are KGHSH and LQKENI. Details on this clone: Its antigen remains unknown.

This chain connects TRBV18 to TRBJ1-2; D may be TRBD1 (5 bases). The origin of this receptor is a man aged 18-30 years with glioma. Some clones in this sample may be carry-over from other donors' samples. The sequencing used PBMCs, collected from a glioma patient whose treatment included an IDH1 peptide vaccine. The CDR3 nucleotides are TGTGCCAGCTCAGTCCGGGGCAGGGAGGATAACTATGGCTACACCTTC. Translation: CASSVRGREDNYGYTF.